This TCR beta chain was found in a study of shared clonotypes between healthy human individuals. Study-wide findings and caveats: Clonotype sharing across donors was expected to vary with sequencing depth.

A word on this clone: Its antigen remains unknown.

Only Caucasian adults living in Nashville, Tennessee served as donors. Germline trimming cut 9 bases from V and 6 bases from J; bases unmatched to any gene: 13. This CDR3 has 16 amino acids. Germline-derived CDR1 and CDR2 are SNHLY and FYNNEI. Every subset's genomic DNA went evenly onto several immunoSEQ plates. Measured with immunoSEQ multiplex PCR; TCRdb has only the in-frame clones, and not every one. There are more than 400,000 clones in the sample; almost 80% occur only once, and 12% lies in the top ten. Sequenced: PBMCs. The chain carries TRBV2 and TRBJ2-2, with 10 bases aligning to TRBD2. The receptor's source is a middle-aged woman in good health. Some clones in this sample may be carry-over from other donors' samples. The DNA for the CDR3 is TGTGCCAGTAGAACTAGCGGGGTCAGTGGCGCCGGGGAGCTGTTTTTT. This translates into CASRTSGVSGAGELFF.